The rows below give T cell receptor beta chains drawn from one sample of a study of blood T cell repertoires in COVID-19. This table comes from immunoSEQ multiplex PCR, and its TCRdb copy is limited to in-frame clones, with some not included. This table has under 50,000 clones, 77% appearing once. Sequencing was done on a sample of peripheral blood. Receptors were obtained from a human donor with active or convalescent COVID-19. The donor label of this sample is uncertain. Both conserved end residues are part of each CDR3. A D gene is named only where the DNA matches it firmly. Rows may omit the clone size; those that give it use once, few, many or a size class.

v_call: TRBV5-1; clone_size: few; j_call: TRBJ2-7; d_call: -; cdr3_aa: CASSLEPGEVYEQYF; cdr3_nt: TGCGCCAGCAGCCTGGAGCCCGGAGAGGTTTACGAGCAGTACTTC
v_call: TRBV9; clone_size: -; j_call: TRBJ1-4; d_call: TRBD1; cdr3_aa: CASSRDRGEKLFF; cdr3_nt: TGTGCCAGCAGCCGGGACAGGGGCGAAAAACTGTTTTTT
v_call: TRBV4-1; clone_size: -; j_call: TRBJ1-3; d_call: TRBD1; cdr3_aa: CASSQVWTGDGNTIYF; cdr3_nt: TGCGCCAGCAGCCAAGTGTGGACAGGGGACGGAAACACCATATATTTT
v_call: TRBV9; clone_size: -; j_call: TRBJ2-1; d_call: -; cdr3_aa: CASSVGTYNEQFF; cdr3_nt: TGTGCCAGCAGCGTAGGGACTTACAATGAGCAGTTCTTC
v_call: TRBV4-1; clone_size: -; j_call: TRBJ2-7; d_call: TRBD2; cdr3_aa: CASSPGTSGSVFEQYF; cdr3_nt: TGCGCCAGCAGCCCCGGGACTAGCGGGAGTGTTTTCGAGCAGTACTTC
v_call: TRBV4-1; clone_size: -; j_call: TRBJ2-5; d_call: -; cdr3_aa: CASSQLLAGQGETQYF; cdr3_nt: TGCGCCAGCAGCCAGCTGCTGGCAGGGCAAGGAGAGACCCAGTACTTC
v_call: TRBV5-1; clone_size: -; j_call: TRBJ2-3; d_call: -; cdr3_aa: CASSLGTGTDTQYF; cdr3_nt: TGCGCCAGCAGCTTGGGGACAGGCACAGATACGCAGTATTTT
v_call: TRBV5-8; clone_size: -; j_call: TRBJ2-5; d_call: -; cdr3_aa: CASSLKSGIAETQYF; cdr3_nt: TGTGCCAGCAGCTTGAAATCAGGGATTGCCGAGACCCAGTACTTC
v_call: TRBV7-6; clone_size: -; j_call: TRBJ2-1; d_call: TRBD2; cdr3_aa: CASSLLGREGNNEQFF; cdr3_nt: TGTGCCAGCAGCTTATTAGGTCGGGAGGGAAACAATGAGCAGTTCTTC
v_call: TRBV10-2; clone_size: -; j_call: TRBJ2-3; d_call: -; cdr3_aa: CASSESPTSTDTQYF; cdr3_nt: TGCGCCAGCAGTGAGTCCCCTACTAGCACAGATACGCAGTATTTT
v_call: TRBV4-3; clone_size: once; j_call: TRBJ2-1; d_call: TRBD2; cdr3_aa: CASSQGLAESYNEQFF; cdr3_nt: TGCGCCAGCAGCCAAGGGCTAGCGGAATCCTACAATGAGCAGTTCTTC
v_call: TRBV19; clone_size: -; j_call: TRBJ2-2; d_call: TRBD2; cdr3_aa: CASSTGLAGGQTTGELFF; cdr3_nt: TGTGCCAGTAGTACGGGACTAGCGGGAGGGCAGACCACCGGGGAGCTGTTTTTT
v_call: TRBV5-1; clone_size: once; j_call: TRBJ2-7; d_call: -; cdr3_aa: CASSLGNGLYEQYF; cdr3_nt: TGCGCCAGCAGCTTGGGGAACGGACTCTACGAGCAGTACTTC
v_call: TRBV30; clone_size: -; j_call: TRBJ2-7; d_call: -; cdr3_aa: CAWSRQGLGEQYF; cdr3_nt: TGTGCCTGGAGTCGCCAGGGGCTGGGCGAGCAGTACTTC
v_call: TRBV7-3; clone_size: once; j_call: TRBJ2-5; d_call: -; cdr3_aa: CASSNRELGETQYF; cdr3_nt: TGTGCCAGCAGCAACAGGGAACTAGGAGAGACCCAGTACTTC
v_call: TRBV5-1; clone_size: -; j_call: TRBJ2-1; d_call: TRBD2; cdr3_aa: CASSNSGLSGNEQFF; cdr3_nt: TGCGCCAGCAGCAATAGCGGGTTATCGGGAAATGAGCAGTTCTTC
v_call: TRBV21-1; clone_size: -; j_call: TRBJ2-7; d_call: -; cdr3_aa: CASSRRTGSLVEQYF; cdr3_nt: TGTGCCAGCAGCCGGAGGACAGGATCCCTCGTGGAGCAGTACTTC
v_call: TRBV18; clone_size: once; j_call: TRBJ2-1; d_call: -; cdr3_aa: CASSLTDSNNEQFF; cdr3_nt: TGTGCCAGCTCACTTACGGACTCCAACAATGAGCAGTTCTTC
v_call: TRBV7-9; clone_size: -; j_call: TRBJ1-2; d_call: -; cdr3_aa: CASSLSRGRVNYGYTF; cdr3_nt: TGTGCCAGCAGCCTTAGCCGCGGGAGGGTGAACTATGGCTACACCTTC
v_call: TRBV20-1; clone_size: once; j_call: TRBJ2-3; d_call: -; cdr3_aa: CSATGGGTQYF; cdr3_nt: TGCAGTGCTACTGGGGGCGGAACGCAGTATTTT
v_call: TRBV18; clone_size: -; j_call: TRBJ1-5; d_call: TRBD1; cdr3_aa: CASSPGGQVRNQPQHF; cdr3_nt: TGTGCCAGCTCACCAGGGGGACAGGTCAGGAATCAGCCCCAGCATTTT
v_call: TRBV28; clone_size: -; j_call: TRBJ1-5; d_call: -; cdr3_aa: CASSTYRFNQPQHF; cdr3_nt: TGTGCCAGCAGCACATACAGGTTCAATCAGCCCCAGCATTTT
v_call: TRBV9; clone_size: once; j_call: TRBJ2-3; d_call: -; cdr3_aa: CASSTALGGDTQYF; cdr3_nt: TGTGCCAGCAGCACGGCCCTTGGCGGAGATACGCAGTATTTT
v_call: TRBV19; clone_size: -; j_call: TRBJ2-1; d_call: TRBD1; cdr3_aa: CASMGQSYNEQFF; cdr3_nt: TGTGCCAGTATGGGACAGTCCTACAATGAGCAGTTCTTC